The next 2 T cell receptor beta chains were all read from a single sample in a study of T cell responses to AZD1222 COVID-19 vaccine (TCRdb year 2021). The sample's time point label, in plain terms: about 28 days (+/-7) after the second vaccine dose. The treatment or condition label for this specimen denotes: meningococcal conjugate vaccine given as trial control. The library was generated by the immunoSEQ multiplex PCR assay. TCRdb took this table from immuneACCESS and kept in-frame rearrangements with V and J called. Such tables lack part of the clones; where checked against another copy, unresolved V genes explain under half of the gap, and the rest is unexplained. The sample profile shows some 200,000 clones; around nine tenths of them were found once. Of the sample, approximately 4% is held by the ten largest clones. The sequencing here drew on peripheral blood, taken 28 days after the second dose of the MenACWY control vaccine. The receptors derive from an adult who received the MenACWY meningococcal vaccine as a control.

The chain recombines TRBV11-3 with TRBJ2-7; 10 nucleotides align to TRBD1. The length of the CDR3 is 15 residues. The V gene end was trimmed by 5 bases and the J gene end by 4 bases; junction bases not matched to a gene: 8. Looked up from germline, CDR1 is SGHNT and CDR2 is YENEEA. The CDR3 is CASSTRQGATYEQYF. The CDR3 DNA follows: TGTGCCAGCAGCACAAGACAGGGGGCAACTTACGAGCAGTACTTC.

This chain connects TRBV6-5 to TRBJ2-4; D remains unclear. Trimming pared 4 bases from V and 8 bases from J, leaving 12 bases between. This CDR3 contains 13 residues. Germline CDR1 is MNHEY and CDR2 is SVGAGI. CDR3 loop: CASSSVLEDIQYF. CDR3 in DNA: TGTGCCAGCAGTTCTGTGTTAGAAGACATTCAGTACTTC.